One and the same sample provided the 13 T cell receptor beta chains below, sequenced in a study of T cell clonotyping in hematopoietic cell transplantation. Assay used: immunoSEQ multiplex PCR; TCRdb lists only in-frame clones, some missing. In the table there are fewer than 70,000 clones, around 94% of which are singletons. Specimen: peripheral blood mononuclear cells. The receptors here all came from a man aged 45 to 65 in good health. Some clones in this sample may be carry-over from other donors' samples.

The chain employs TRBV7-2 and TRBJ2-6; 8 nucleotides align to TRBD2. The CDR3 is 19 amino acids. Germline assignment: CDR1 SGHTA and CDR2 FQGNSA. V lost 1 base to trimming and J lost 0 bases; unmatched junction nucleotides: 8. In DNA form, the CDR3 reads TGTGCCAGCAGCTTAGTTGGAGGAGCGGGAGACTCTGGGGCCAACGTCCTGACTTTC. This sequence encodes CASSLVGGAGDSGANVLTF.

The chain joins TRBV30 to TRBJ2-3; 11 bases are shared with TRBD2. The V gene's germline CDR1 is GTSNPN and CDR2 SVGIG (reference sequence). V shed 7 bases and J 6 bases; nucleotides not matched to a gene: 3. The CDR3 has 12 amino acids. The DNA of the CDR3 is TGTGCCTTCTTAGCGGGGGGGGATACGCAGTATTTT. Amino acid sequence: CAFLAGGDTQYF.

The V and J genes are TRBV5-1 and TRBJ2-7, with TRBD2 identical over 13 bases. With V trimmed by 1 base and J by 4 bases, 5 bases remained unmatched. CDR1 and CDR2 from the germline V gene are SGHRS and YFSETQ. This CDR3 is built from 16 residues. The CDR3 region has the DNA TGCGCCAGCAGCTTGACTAGCGGGAGGGCAAATTACGAGCAGTACTTC. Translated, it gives CASSLTSGRANYEQYF.

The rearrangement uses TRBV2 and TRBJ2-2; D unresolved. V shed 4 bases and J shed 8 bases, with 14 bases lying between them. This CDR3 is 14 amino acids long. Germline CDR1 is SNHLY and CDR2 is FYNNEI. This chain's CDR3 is CASSAWERRGELFF. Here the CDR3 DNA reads TGTGCCAGCAGTGCTTGGGAACGCCGAGGGGAGCTGTTTTTT.

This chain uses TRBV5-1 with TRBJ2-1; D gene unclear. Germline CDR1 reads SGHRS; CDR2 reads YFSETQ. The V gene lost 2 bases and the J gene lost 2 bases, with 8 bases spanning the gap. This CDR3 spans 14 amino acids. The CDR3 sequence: CASSFAQTYNEQFF. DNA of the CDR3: TGCGCCAGCAGCTTTGCGCAAACCTACAATGAGCAGTTCTTC.

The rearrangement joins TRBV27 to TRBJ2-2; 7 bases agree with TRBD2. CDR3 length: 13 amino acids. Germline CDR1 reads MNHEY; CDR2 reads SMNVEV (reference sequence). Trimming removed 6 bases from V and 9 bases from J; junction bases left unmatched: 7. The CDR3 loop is CASSHGGSWELFF. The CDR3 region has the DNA TGTGCCAGCAGCCACGGCGGGAGCTGGGAGCTGTTTTTT.

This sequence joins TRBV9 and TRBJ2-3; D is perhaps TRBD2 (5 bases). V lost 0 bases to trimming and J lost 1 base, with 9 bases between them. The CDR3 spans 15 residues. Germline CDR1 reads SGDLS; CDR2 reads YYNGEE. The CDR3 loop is CASSVVGRGTDTQYF. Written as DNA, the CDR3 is TGTGCCAGCAGCGTAGTAGGGCGGGGCACAGATACGCAGTATTTT.

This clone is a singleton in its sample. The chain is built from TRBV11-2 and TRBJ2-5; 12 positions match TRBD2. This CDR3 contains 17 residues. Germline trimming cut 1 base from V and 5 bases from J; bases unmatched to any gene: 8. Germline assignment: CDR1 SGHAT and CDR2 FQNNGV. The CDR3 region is CASSLGASGGAYETQYF. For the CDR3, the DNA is TGTGCCAGCAGCTTAGGGGCTAGCGGGGGGGCCTACGAGACCCAGTACTTC.

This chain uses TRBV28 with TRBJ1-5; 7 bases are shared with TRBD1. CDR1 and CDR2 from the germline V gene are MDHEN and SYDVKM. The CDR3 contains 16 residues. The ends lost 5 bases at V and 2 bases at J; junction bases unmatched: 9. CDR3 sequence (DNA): TGTGCCAGCAGTCTTAGACAGGGACTTGGCAATCAGCCCCAGCATTTT. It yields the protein CASSLRQGLGNQPQHF.

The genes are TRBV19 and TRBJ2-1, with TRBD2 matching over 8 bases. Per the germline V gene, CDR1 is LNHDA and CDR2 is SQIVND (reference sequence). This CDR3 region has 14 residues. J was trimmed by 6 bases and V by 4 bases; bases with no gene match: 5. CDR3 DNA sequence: TGTGCCAGTAGTAAAATGGCGGGAGGCAATGAGCAGTTCTTC. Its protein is CASSKMAGGNEQFF.

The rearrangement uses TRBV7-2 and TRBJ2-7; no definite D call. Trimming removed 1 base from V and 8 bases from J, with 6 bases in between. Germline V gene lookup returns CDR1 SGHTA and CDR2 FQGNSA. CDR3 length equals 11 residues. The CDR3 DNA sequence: TGTGCCAGCAGCTTAGACATCCAGCAGTACTTC. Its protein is CASSLDIQQYF. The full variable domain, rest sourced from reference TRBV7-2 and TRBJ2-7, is GAGVSQSPSNKVTEKGKDVELRCDPISGHTALYWYRQSLGQGLEFLIYFQGNSAPDKSGLPSDRFSAERTGGSVSTLTIQRTQQEDSAVYLCASSLDIQQYFGPGTRLTVT.

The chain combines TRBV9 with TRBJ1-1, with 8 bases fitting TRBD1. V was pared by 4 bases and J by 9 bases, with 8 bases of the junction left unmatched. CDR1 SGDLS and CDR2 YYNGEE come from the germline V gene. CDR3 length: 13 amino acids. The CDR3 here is CASSPGGGGKAFF. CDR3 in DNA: TGTGCCAGCAGCCCAGGGGGCGGGGGGAAAGCTTTCTTT.

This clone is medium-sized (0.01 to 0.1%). The CDR3, as DNA: TGTGCCAGCAGTGAATCCCCCTCGGGGGTGGAGCAGTACTTC. It is translated as CASSESPSGVEQYF. This chain links TRBV25-1 with TRBJ2-7; D might be TRBD2 (6 bases). This CDR3 is built from 14 residues. The germline gives CDR1 MGHDK, CDR2 SYGVNS. V was pared by 1 base and J by 7 bases, with 14 bases between.